What follows describes a single TCR beta chain. Original analysis: From reference gene primer amplification, estimates of nucleated cell counts were derived. Generated by immunoSEQ multiplex PCR, the TCRdb table keeps only in-frame clones and is missing some. Clone size and V and J calls were adopted from that table, with D and trimming inferred from the DNA. The sample lists some 50,000 clones, less than 90% seen once, with over 2% in the top ten. The data originate from a study of blood T cell repertoires in COVID-19. Germline CDR1 reads SGDLS; CDR2 reads YYNGEE. J lost 2 bases, V lost 0 bases, and 8 bases had no gene match. This CDR3 has 17 residues.

V is TRBV9 and J is TRBJ2-3, with 8 bases that match TRBD2. This TCR derives from a man aged 50-60 years with acute or convalescent COVID-19. The sample comprised peripheral blood. The CDR3 sequence is CASSVEDGRENTDTQYF. CDR3 in DNA: TGTGCCAGCAGCGTAGAGGACGGGAGGGAGAACACAGATACGCAGTATTTT.